A single sample gave rise to the 13 T cell receptor beta chains below, sequenced in a study of graft-versus-host responses after intestinal transplantation. These receptors are not linked to any known antigen. Clones were read by immunoSEQ multiplex PCR, and TCRdb kept only the in-frame ones, dropping some. The sample lists 35,000 to 50,000 clones, about 96% occurring once. The sequences come from unstimulated CD8+ T cells sorted from spleen or lymph node cells, collected before transplant. The receptors derive from a human donor who was the organ donor for an intestinal transplant.

J is TRBJ2-6 and V is TRBV27, with D uncertain. V shed 4 bases and J shed 0 bases, with 7 bases lying between them. This CDR3 spans 15 amino acids. Germline-derived CDR1 and CDR2 are MNHEY and SMNVEV (reference sequence). The CDR3 DNA sequence: TGTGCCAGCAGTTCCTACATCTCTGGGGCCAACGTCCTGACTTTC. Translating gives CASSSYISGANVLTF.

The CDR3: CASSLVLTSGESSYNEQFF. The DNA for the CDR3 is TGTGCCAGCAGCTTAGTTCTAACTAGCGGGGAGAGCTCCTACAATGAGCAGTTCTTC. The chain is built from TRBV11-2 and TRBJ2-1; 10 bases are a match to TRBD2. This CDR3 is built from 19 residues. The V gene end was trimmed by 1 base and the J gene end by 0 bases; junction bases not matched to a gene: 9. CDR1 is SGHAT and CDR2 is FQNNGV in the germline V gene.

A remark on this clone: This likely comes from a read error, as the CDR3 has no conserved phenylalanine or tryptophan at its end. V and J are TRBV19 and TRBJ2-7; tentatively, D is TRBD1 or TRBD2 (5 bases each). Per the germline V gene, CDR1 is LNHDA and CDR2 is SQIVND (reference sequence). The CDR3 consists of 14 residues. V was cut by 10 bases and J by 2 bases, with 18 bases left in between. CDR3 nucleotides: TGTGCCACTTCCTCCCCGGGACGGACCTACGAGCAGTACTCC. Protein product: CATSSPGRTYEQYS.

The chain is built from TRBV4-3 and TRBJ1-2; 8 bases align to TRBD1. V lost 0 bases and J lost 5; bases outside the gene matches: 5. CDR3 length: 15 residues. Looked up from germline, CDR1 is LGHNA and CDR2 is YSLEER. This chain's CDR3 is CASSQDGQGLYGYTF. DNA for the CDR3: TGCGCCAGCAGCCAAGATGGACAGGGTTTATATGGCTACACCTTC.

A single count supports this clone. This chain connects TRBV13 to TRBJ2-5, with a possible D match to TRBD2 (5 bases). Deletions cut 0 bases from V and 7 bases from J, with 15 bases between. The CDR3 covers 15 residues. CDR1 PRHDT and CDR2 FYEKMQ come from the germline V gene (reference sequence). CDR3 in amino acids: CASSLGGYEGGTQYF. In DNA form, the CDR3 reads TGTGCCAGCAGCTTAGGGGGATACGAGGGCGGGACCCAGTACTTC.

The sample holds one count of this clone. V and J are TRBV18 and TRBJ2-1, with 11 nucleotides matching TRBD2. Germline V gene lookup returns CDR1 KGHSH and CDR2 LQKENI. This CDR3 has 16 residues. The ends lost 2 bases at V and 2 bases at J; junction bases unmatched: 2. CDR3 protein: CASSPFSGGAYNEQFF. As DNA, the CDR3 is TGTGCCAGCTCACCATTTAGCGGGGGGGCCTACAATGAGCAGTTCTTC.

The chain couples TRBV7-2 to TRBJ1-4; a weak D match, TRBD1 (5 bases). CDR3 size: 15 residues. The germline V and J ends were trimmed by 5 bases and 8 bases, with 18 bases remaining between them. Germline V lookup: CDR1 SGHTA, CDR2 FQGNSA. The CDR3 is CASSLYGGRGEKLFF. DNA of the CDR3: TGTGCCAGCAGCCTTTATGGGGGACGGGGCGAAAAACTGTTTTTT.

The J gene is TRBJ2-1, the V gene TRBV4-1, with 9 bases identical to TRBD2. The CDR3 consists of 16 residues. In germline, CDR1 is MGHRA, CDR2 YSYEKL. Losses at the gene ends were 4 bases for V and 3 bases for J; bases not matched to a gene: 7. The CDR3 sequence: CASSLRGGAYYNEQFF. The CDR3 bases are TGCGCCAGCAGCCTCCGCGGGGGGGCCTACTACAATGAGCAGTTCTTC.

The chain is built from TRBV19 and TRBJ2-7, with unresolved D. CDR3 length: 14 residues. Trimming removed 6 bases from V and 2 bases from J, with 14 bases in between. CDR1 and CDR2 from the germline V gene are LNHDA and SQIVND (reference sequence). This CDR3 is CASSLTETPYEQYF. The CDR3 region has the DNA TGTGCCAGTAGCCTCACAGAAACCCCCTACGAGCAGTACTTC. Supplemented by reference TRBV19 and TRBJ2-7, the full variable domain reads DGGITQSPKYLFRKEGQNVTLSCEQNLNHDAMYWYRQDPGQGLRLIYYSQIVNDFQKGDIAEGYSVSREKKESFPLTVTSAQKNPTAFYLCASSLTETPYEQYFGPGTRLTVT.

The rearrangement links TRBV14 to TRBJ2-7; TRBD1 might be the D (5 bases). Trimming removed 0 bases at V and 3 bases at J, with 12 bases between. The CDR3 sequence is 15 residues long. Looked up from germline, CDR1 is SGHDN and CDR2 is FVKESK. The CDR3 protein is CASSQERGSNYEQYF. DNA of the CDR3: TGTGCCAGCAGCCAAGAAAGGGGCTCCAACTACGAGCAGTACTTC.

The chain links TRBV18 to TRBJ2-1; D possibly corresponds to TRBD1 (5 bases). This CDR3 contains 11 residues. V was pared by 4 bases and J by 7 bases, with 5 bases between. The germline CDR1 and CDR2 sequences are KGHSH and LQKENI. The chain's CDR3 is CASSQGNEQFF. CDR3 DNA: TGTGCCAGCTCACAGGGGAATGAGCAGTTCTTC.

The rearrangement links TRBV7-9 to TRBJ2-3; 12 nucleotides align to TRBD2. Germline CDR1 reads SEHNR; CDR2 reads FQNEAQ (reference sequence). The length of the CDR3 is 15 residues. The ends lost 3 bases at V and 4 bases at J; junction bases unmatched: 2. The CDR3 loop is CASSFLAGGPDTQYF. The CDR3 nucleotides read TGTGCCAGCAGCTTCCTAGCGGGGGGGCCAGATACGCAGTATTTT.

The CDR3 region is CASSVSGGYNEQFF. CDR3 sequence (DNA): TGTGCCAGTAGTGTTAGCGGGGGTTACAATGAGCAGTTCTTC. The V gene is TRBV19, the J gene TRBJ2-1, with 9 bases matching TRBD2. The CDR3 covers 14 residues. Per germline, CDR1 LNHDA and CDR2 SQIVND (reference sequence). V lost 5 bases to trimming and J lost 4 bases; unmatched junction nucleotides: 3.